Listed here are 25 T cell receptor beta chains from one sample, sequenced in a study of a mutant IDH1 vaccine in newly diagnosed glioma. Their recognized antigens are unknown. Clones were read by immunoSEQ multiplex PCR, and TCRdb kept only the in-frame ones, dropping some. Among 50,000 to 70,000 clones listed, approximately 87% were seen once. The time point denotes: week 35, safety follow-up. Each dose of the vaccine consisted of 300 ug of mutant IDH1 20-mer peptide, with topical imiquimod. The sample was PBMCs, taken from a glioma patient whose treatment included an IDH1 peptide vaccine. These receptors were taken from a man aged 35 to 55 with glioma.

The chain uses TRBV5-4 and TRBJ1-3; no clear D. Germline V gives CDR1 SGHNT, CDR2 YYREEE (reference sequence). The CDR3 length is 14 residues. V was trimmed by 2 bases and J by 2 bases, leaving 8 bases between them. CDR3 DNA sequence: TGTGCCAGCAGCTTAAAAGGTCCTGGAAACACCATATATTTT. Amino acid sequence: CASSLKGPGNTIYF.

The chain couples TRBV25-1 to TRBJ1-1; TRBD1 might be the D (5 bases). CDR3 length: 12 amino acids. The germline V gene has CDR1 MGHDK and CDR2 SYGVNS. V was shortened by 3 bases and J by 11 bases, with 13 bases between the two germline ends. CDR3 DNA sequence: TGTGCCAGCAGTGATCCCTTCAGGGCGGCTTTCTTT. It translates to CASSDPFRAAFF.

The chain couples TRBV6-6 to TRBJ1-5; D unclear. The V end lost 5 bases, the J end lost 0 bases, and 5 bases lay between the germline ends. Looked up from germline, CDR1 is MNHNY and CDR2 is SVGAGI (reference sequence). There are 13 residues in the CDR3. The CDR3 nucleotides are TGTGCCAGCAGTCCGGGTAGCAATCAGCCCCAGCATTTT. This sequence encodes CASSPGSNQPQHF.

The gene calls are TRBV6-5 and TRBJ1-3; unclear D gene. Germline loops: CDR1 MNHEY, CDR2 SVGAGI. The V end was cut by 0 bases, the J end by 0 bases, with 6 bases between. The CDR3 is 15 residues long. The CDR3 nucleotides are TGTGCCAGCAGTTACTCGGCTGACTCTGGAAACACCATATATTTT. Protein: CASSYSADSGNTIYF.

The CDR3 here is CASSASRSGNTIYF. The DNA for the CDR3 is TGTGCCAGCAGTGCCTCCCGCTCTGGAAACACCATATATTTT. The chain has TRBV6-5 and TRBJ1-3; D gene unclear. CDR3 size: 14 residues. Germline values: CDR1 MNHEY, CDR2 SVGAGI. Trimming stripped 5 bases from V and 0 bases from J, with 8 bases between.

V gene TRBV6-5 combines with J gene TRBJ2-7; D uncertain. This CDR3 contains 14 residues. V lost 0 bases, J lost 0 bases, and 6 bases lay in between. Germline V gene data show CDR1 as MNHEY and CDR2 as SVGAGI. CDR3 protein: CASSYSGYSYEQYF. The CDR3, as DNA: TGTGCCAGCAGTTACTCGGGTTACTCCTACGAGCAGTACTTC.

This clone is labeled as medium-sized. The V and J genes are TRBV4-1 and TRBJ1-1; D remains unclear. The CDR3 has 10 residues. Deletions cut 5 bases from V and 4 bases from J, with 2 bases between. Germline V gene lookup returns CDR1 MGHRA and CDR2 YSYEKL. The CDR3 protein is CASSGTEAFF. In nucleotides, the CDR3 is TGCGCCAGCAGCGGCACTGAAGCTTTCTTT.

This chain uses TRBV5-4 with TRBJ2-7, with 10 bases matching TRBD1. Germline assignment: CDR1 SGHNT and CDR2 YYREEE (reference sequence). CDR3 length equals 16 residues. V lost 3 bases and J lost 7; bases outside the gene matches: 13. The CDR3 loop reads CASSWGTGQGRGEQYF. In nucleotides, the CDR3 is TGTGCCAGCAGCTGGGGGACGGGACAGGGGAGAGGGGAGCAGTACTTC. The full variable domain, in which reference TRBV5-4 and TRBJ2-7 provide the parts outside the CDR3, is ETGVTQSPTHLIKTRGQQVTLRCSSQSGHNTVSWYQQALGQGPQFIFQYYREEENGRGNFPPRFSGLQFPNYSSELNVNALELDDSALYLCASSWGTGQGRGEQYFGPGTRLTVT.

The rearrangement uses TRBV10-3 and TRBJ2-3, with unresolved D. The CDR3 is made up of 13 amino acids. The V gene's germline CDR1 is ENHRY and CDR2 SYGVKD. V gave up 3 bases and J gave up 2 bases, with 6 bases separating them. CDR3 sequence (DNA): TGTGCCATCAGTGAACGTTCCACAGATACGCAGTATTTT. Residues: CAISERSTDTQYF.

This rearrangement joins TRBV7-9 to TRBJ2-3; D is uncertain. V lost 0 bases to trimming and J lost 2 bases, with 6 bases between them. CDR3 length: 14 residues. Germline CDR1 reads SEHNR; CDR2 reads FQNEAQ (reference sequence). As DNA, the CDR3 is TGTGCCAGCAGCTTAGCAGCAGACACAGATACGCAGTATTTT. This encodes CASSLAADTDTQYF.

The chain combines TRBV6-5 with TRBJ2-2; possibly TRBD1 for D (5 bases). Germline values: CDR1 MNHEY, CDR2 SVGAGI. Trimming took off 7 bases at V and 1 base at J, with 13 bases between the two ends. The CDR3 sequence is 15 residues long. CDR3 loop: CASTSITGNTGELFF. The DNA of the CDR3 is TGTGCCAGCACCTCCATAACAGGGAACACCGGGGAGCTGTTTTTT.

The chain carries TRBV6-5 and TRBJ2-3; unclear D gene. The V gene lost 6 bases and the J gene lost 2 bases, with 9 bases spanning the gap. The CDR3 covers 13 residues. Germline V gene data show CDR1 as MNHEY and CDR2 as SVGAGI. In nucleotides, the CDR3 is TGTGCCAGCAGGAGAGGCCCCACAGATACGCAGTATTTT. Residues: CASRRGPTDTQYF.

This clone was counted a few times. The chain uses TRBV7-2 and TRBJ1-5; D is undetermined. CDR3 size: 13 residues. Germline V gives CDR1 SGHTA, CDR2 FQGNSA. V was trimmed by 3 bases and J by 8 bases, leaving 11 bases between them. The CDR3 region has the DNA TGTGCCAGCAGCTTGGGGATATGGGAGCCCCAGCATTTT. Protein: CASSLGIWEPQHF.

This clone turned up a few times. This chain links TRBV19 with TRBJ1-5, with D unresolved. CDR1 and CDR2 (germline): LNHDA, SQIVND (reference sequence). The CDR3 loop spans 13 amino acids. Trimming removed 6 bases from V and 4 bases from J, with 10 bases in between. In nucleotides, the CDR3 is TGTGCCAGTAGGGACCAGACGAATCAGCCCCAGCATTTT. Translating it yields CASRDQTNQPQHF.

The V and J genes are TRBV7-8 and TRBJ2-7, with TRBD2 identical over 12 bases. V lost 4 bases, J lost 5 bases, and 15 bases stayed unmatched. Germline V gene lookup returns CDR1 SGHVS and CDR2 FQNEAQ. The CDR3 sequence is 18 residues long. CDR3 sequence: CASSSHRTSGTSGNEQYF. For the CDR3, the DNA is TGTGCCAGCAGCTCCCACCGGACTAGCGGGACCTCTGGAAACGAGCAGTACTTC. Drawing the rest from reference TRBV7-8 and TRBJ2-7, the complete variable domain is GAGVSQSPRYKVAKRGQDVALRCDPISGHVSLFWYQQALGQGPEFLTYFQNEAQLDKSGLPSDRFFAERPEGSVSTLKIQRTQQEDSAVYLCASSSHRTSGTSGNEQYFGPGTRLTVT.

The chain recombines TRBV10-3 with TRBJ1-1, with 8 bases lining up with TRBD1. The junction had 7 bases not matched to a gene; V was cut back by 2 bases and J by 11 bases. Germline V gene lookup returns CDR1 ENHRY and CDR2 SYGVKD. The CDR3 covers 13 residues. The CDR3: CAISEHGTGVAFF. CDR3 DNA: TGTGCCATCAGTGAGCATGGGACAGGTGTCGCTTTCTTT.

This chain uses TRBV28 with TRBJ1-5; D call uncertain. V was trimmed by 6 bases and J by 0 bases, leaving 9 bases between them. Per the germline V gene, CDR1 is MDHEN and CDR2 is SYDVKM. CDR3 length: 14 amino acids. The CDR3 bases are TGTGCCAGCAGCTTCGGACTTAGCAATCAGCCCCAGCATTTT. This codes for CASSFGLSNQPQHF.

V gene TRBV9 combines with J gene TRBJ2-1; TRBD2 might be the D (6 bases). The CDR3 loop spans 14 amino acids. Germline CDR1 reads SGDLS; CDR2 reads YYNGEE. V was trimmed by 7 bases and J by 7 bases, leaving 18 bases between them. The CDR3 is CASGRTWEVNEQFF. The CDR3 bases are TGTGCCAGCGGTCGTACGTGGGAGGTGAATGAGCAGTTCTTC.

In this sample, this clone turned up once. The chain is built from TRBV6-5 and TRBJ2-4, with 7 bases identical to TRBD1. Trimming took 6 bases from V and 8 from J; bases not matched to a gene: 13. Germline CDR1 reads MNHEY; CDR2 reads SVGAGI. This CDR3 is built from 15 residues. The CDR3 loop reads CASSLSGGRRDIQYF. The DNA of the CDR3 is TGTGCCAGCAGCCTCTCAGGGGGTCGGAGAGACATTCAGTACTTC.

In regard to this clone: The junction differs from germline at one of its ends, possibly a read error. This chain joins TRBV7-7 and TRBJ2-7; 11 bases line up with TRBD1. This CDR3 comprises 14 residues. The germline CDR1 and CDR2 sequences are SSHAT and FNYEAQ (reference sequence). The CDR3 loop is CASSQGQGGAEQYF. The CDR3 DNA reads TGTGCTAGCAGCCAGGGACAGGGGGGTGCCGAGCAGTACTTC.

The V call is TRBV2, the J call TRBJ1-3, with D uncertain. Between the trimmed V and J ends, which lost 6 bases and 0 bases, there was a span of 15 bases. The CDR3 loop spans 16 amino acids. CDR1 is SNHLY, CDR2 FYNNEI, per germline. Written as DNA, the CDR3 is TGTGCCAGCAGCTGGGGAGGACTGAACTCTGGAAACACCATATATTTT. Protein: CASSWGGLNSGNTIYF.

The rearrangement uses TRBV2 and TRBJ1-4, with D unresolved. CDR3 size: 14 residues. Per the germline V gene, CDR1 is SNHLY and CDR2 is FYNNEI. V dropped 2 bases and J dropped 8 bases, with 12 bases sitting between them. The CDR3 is CASSEPRFREKLFF. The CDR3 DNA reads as TGTGCCAGCAGTGAACCCAGGTTCAGGGAAAAACTGTTTTTT.

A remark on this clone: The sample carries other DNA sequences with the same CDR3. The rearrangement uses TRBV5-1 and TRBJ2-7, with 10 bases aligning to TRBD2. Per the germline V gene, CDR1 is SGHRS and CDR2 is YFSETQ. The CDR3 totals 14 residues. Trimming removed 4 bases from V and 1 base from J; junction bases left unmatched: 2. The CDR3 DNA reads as TGCGCCAGCAGCCGGACTAGCGGATCCTACGAGCAGTACTTC. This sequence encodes CASSRTSGSYEQYF.

CDR3 in DNA: TGCAGCGCAACTACAGGGGCCGTAGAGTTCTTC. Its protein product is CSATTGAVEFF. The rearrangement joins TRBV29-1 to TRBJ2-1, with TRBD1 matching 7 bases. This CDR3 is 11 amino acids long. V shed 7 bases, J shed 14 bases, and the junction held 11 bases outside the gene matches. Per germline, CDR1 SQVTM and CDR2 ANQGSEA.

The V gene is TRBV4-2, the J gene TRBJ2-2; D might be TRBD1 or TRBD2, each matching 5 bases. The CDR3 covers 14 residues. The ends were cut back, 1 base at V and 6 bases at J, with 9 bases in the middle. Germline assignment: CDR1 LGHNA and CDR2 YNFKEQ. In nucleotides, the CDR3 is TGTGCCAGCAGCCAAGTGGGGGAAGCCGGGGAGCTGTTTTTT. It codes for CASSQVGEAGELFF.